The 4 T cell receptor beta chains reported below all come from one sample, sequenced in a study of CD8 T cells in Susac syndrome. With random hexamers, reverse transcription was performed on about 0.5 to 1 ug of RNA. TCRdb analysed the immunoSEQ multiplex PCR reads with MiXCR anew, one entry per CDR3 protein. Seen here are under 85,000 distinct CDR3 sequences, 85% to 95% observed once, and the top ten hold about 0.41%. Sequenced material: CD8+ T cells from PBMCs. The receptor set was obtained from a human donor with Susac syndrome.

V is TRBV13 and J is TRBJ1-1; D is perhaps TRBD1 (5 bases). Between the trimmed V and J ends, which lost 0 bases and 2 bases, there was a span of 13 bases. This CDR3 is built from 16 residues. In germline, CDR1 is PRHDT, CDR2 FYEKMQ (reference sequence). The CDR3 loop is CASSLGGTRGNTEAFF. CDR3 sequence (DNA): TGTGCCAGCAGCTTAGGGGGGACCCGGGGTAACACTGAAGCTTTCTTT.

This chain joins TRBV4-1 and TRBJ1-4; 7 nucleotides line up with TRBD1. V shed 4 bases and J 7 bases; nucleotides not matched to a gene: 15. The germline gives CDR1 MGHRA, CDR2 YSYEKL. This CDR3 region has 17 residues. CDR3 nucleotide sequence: TGCGCCAGCAGCCCCAAAGTGACAGGGAGGGGAAGTGAAAAACTGTTTTTT. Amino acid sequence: CASSPKVTGRGSEKLFF.

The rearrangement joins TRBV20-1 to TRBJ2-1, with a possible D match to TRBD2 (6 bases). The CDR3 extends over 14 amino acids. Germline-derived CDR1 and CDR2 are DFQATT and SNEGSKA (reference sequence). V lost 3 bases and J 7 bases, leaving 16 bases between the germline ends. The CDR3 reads CSASPSGAKNEQFF. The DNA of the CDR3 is TGCAGTGCTAGTCCCTCGGGAGCCAAGAATGAGCAGTTCTTC.

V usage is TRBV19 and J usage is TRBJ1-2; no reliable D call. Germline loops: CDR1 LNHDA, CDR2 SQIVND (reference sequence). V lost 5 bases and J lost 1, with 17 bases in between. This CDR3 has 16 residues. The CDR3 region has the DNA TGTGCCAGTAGTTCGCTCCGGGGAGAGGGTAACTATGGCTACACCTTC. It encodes CASSSLRGEGNYGYTF.